The 12 T cell receptor beta chains in this list originate from one sample, sequenced in a study of response to subunit inactivated influenza vaccine. Via MiXCR, TCRdb re-called the RT-PCR reads, giving one row per CDR3 protein. This sample has under 800,000 distinct CDR3 sequences, with more than 11% found just once. The source was PBMCs from blood, collected less than 15 days before vaccination. All receptors come from a man aged 45 to 65 who received an inactivated influenza vaccine.

This clonotype came up a few times. The rearrangement uses TRBV29-1 and TRBJ2-5; D is possibly TRBD2 (5 bases). This CDR3 has 14 residues. Germline V gene lookup returns CDR1 SQVTM and CDR2 ANQGSEA. V shed 8 bases and J shed 5 bases, with 21 bases lying between them. DNA of the CDR3: TGCAGCACACTTGGCCACCTGAGGAGGGAGACCCAGTACTTC. This sequence encodes CSTLGHLRRETQYF.

J is TRBJ2-7 and V is TRBV6-1; 8 bases match TRBD2. The germline V gene has CDR1 MNHNS and CDR2 SASEGT. J was trimmed by 3 bases and V by 6 bases; bases with no gene match: 7. The CDR3 runs to 14 residues. The CDR3 protein is CASRRAGAGYEQYF. DNA for the CDR3: TGTGCCAGCAGGAGAGCGGGAGCTGGCTACGAGCAGTACTTC.

This clonotype occurred many times. This chain connects TRBV7-9 to TRBJ2-3; tentative D call: TRBD1 (6 bases). The germline CDR1 and CDR2 sequences are SEHNR and FQNEAQ (reference sequence). V dropped 1 base and J dropped 2 bases, with 10 bases sitting between them. The CDR3 extends over 15 amino acids. CDR3 sequence (DNA): TGTGCCAGCAGCTTAGTACAGGGATTCACAGATACGCAGTATTTT. Translation: CASSLVQGFTDTQYF. Combining the CDR3 with reference TRBV7-9 and TRBJ2-3 gives the whole variable domain DTGVSQNPRHKITKRGQNVTFRCDPISEHNRLYWYRQTLGQGPEFLTYFQNEAQLEKSRLLSDRFSAERPKGSFSTLEIQRTEQGDSAMYLCASSLVQGFTDTQYFGPGTRLTVL.

This chain uses TRBV7-2 with TRBJ2-7; 8 bases are a match to TRBD2. Germline CDR1 is SGHTA and CDR2 is FQGNSA. There are 17 residues in the CDR3. The trim removed 5 bases at V and 4 bases at J, leaving 16 bases unmatched. In DNA form, the CDR3 reads TGTGCCAGCAGCCCCGGGGAAGGTCCGGGACTAGGATACGAGCAGTACTTC. Translated: CASSPGEGPGLGYEQYF.

This chain connects TRBV12-3 or TRBV12-4 to TRBJ2-7; 8 bases match TRBD2. This CDR3 is built from 15 residues. V lost 7 bases to trimming and J lost 5 bases; unmatched junction nucleotides: 13. CDR3 coding DNA: TGTGCCAGCACCATGTGGGCGGGAGGAGTTCACGAGCAGTACTTC. Amino acid sequence: CASTMWAGGVHEQYF.

V gene TRBV4-1 combines with J gene TRBJ2-1; TRBD2 is a possible D gene (7 bases). V was trimmed by 3 bases and J by 12 bases, leaving 18 bases between them. Germline assignment: CDR1 MGHRA and CDR2 YSYEKL. There are 14 residues in the CDR3. The CDR3 DNA follows: TGCGCCAGCAGCCAGGCCTTCGGGGGGCGAGCGCAGTTCTTC. Protein sequence: CASSQAFGGRAQFF.

The table lists this clonotype with a few counts. The chain couples TRBV29-1 to TRBJ2-1; 11 nucleotides align to TRBD2. The germline V gene encodes CDR1 SQVTM and CDR2 ANQGSEA. The V and J ends lost 5 bases and 7 bases, in that order; junction bases with no gene match: 10. The CDR3 runs to 15 residues. CDR3 in amino acids: CSVHPGLAAGNEQFF. In nucleotides, the CDR3 is TGCAGCGTTCATCCGGGACTAGCGGCCGGTAATGAGCAGTTCTTC.

This clonotype was seen a handful of times. J is TRBJ2-2 and V is TRBV4-3, with TRBD2 matching 7 bases. The V gene end was trimmed by 1 base and the J gene end by 0 bases; junction bases not matched to a gene: 2. This CDR3 is 16 amino acids long. Germline values: CDR1 LGHNA, CDR2 YSLEER. CDR3 in DNA: TGCGCCAGCAGCCAAGGGGACTACCCGAACACCGGGGAGCTGTTTTTT. The encoded protein is CASSQGDYPNTGELFF.

V and J are TRBV4-2 and TRBJ1-2, with 7 bases fitting TRBD1. V shed 4 bases and J 3 bases; nucleotides not matched to a gene: 11. This CDR3 region has 16 residues. Germline V gene data show CDR1 as LGHNA and CDR2 as YNFKEQ. CDR3 sequence (DNA): TGTGCCAGCAGCCTAAGCCCGACAGGGTCGGACTATGGCTACACCTTC. Translation gives CASSLSPTGSDYGYTF.

With regard to this clonotype: One end of the junction fails to match germline, which may point to a read error. The chain has TRBV9 and TRBJ2-2, with D perhaps TRBD1 or TRBD2 (5 bases each). Germline loops: CDR1 SGDLS, CDR2 YYNGEE. This CDR3 contains 15 residues. CDR3 nucleotide sequence: TGTGCCAGCAGCGTACATGGTCTGACAGCTGGGGAGCTGCTTTTT. Translation gives CASSVHGLTAGELLF.

V is TRBV7-3 and J is TRBJ2-1, with 9 bases matching TRBD1. From germline, CDR1 is SGHTA and CDR2 FQGTGA. The CDR3 has 18 amino acids. The V gene end was trimmed by 2 bases and the J gene end by 6 bases; junction bases not matched to a gene: 14. Written as DNA, the CDR3 is TGTGCCAGCAGCTTACGTCCCGGGACAGGGTTCAGGATCAATGAGCAGTTCTTC. This codes for CASSLRPGTGFRINEQFF.

This clonotype was picked up a small number of times. This sequence joins TRBV30 and TRBJ2-3, with D unresolved. The CDR3 totals 14 residues. Trimming pared 3 bases from V and 2 bases from J, leaving 12 bases between. Germline V gene lookup returns CDR1 GTSNPN and CDR2 SVGIG (reference sequence). The CDR3 loop is CAWRGYRDTDTQYF. CDR3 coding DNA: TGTGCCTGGAGGGGCTACAGAGACACAGATACGCAGTATTTT.